These 25 T cell receptor beta chains originate from one sample sequenced in a study of blood T cells in healthy people across ages. Combining a sample-barcoded 5' primer with a J-beta primer mix, a second PCR ran for about 7 to 12 cycles. MiXCR, applied by TCRdb to the 5' RACE reads, yields one record per CDR3 protein. The sample has 1.5 million to 1.9 million distinct CDR3 sequences, 40% to 45% seen once. Input material: blood. These TCRs come from a woman aged 18-29 years in good health.

This clonotype was picked up a small number of times. The chain joins TRBV5-1 to TRBJ2-5; 7 nucleotides match TRBD1. The CDR3 consists of 14 residues. Trimming removed 5 bases from V and 5 bases from J; junction bases left unmatched: 9. Germline CDR1 is SGHRS and CDR2 is YFSETQ. This CDR3 is CASRLTGVEETQYF. The CDR3 DNA reads TGCGCCAGCAGGCTTACAGGGGTTGAGGAGACCCAGTACTTC.

The J gene is TRBJ1-2, the V gene TRBV12-3 or TRBV12-4; D ambiguous. Trimming pared 3 bases from V and 7 bases from J, leaving 18 bases between. CDR3 length: 15 residues. CDR3 in DNA: TGTGCCAGCAGTTTCCACGGGAATAGGGAGGCTGGCTACACCTTC. This codes for CASSFHGNREAGYTF.

This clonotype was found a few times. This rearrangement joins TRBV5-6 to TRBJ1-1; no clear D gene. Germline loops: CDR1 SGHDT, CDR2 YYEEEE. V was pared by 4 bases and J by 6 bases, with 10 bases between. The CDR3 length is 12 residues. The CDR3 reads CASSRGAAEAFF. CDR3 bases: TGTGCCAGCAGCCGGGGAGCAGCTGAAGCTTTCTTT.

The CDR3 sequence is CAISESGQFNEQYF. CDR3 DNA sequence: TGTGCCATCAGTGAGAGCGGCCAATTTAACGAGCAGTACTTC. The chain recombines TRBV10-3 with TRBJ2-7, with D perhaps matching TRBD2 (5 bases). This CDR3 comprises 14 residues. Germline CDR1 ENHRY, CDR2 SYGVKD. Trimming took 2 bases from V and 5 from J, leaving 13 bases between them.

There are a few counts of this clonotype. V usage is TRBV24-1 and J usage is TRBJ2-1, with 8 bases fitting TRBD2. Germline V gives CDR1 KGHDR, CDR2 SFDVKD. This CDR3 has 17 residues. With 3 bases clipped from V and 0 bases from J, the junction kept 6 bases outside the gene matches. DNA of the CDR3: TGTGCCACCAGTGATACCCAGGCGGGAGGCTCCTACAATGAGCAGTTCTTC. Its translation: CATSDTQAGGSYNEQFF.

The table lists this clonotype with many counts. V is TRBV29-1 and J is TRBJ2-1; D is possibly TRBD1 (6 bases). V was cut by 4 bases and J by 6 bases, with 7 bases left in between. Germline V gives CDR1 SQVTM, CDR2 ANQGSEA. This CDR3 spans 11 amino acids. CDR3 in amino acids: CSVAGANEQFF. CDR3 coding DNA: TGCAGCGTTGCAGGGGCCAATGAGCAGTTCTTC.

This sequence joins TRBV27 and TRBJ2-5; weak D call: TRBD2 (6 bases). The CDR3 has 18 amino acids. V gave up 2 bases and J gave up 11 bases, with 30 bases separating them. Germline V gene data show CDR1 as MNHEY and CDR2 as SMNVEV (reference sequence). The CDR3 loop is CASSLGGGNRPSDKEQYF. CDR3 coding DNA: TGTGCCAGCAGTTTAGGCGGCGGGAACAGGCCCAGCGACAAGGAGCAGTACTTC.

The chain uses TRBV20-1 and TRBJ2-3; tentative D call: TRBD1 (6 bases). The CDR3 consists of 16 residues. The V end was cut by 1 base, the J end by 2 bases, with 16 bases between. Germline V gene sequence: CDR1 DFQATT, CDR2 SNEGSKA (reference sequence). The CDR3 nucleotides read TGCAGTGCTAGAGCCCCCCTGGGGGCTACCACAGATACGCAGTATTTT. Translated: CSARAPLGATTDTQYF.

The chain carries TRBV4-1 and TRBJ2-3; possibly TRBD2 for D (6 bases). Per the germline V gene, CDR1 is MGHRA and CDR2 is YSYEKL. V was cut by 4 bases and J by 0 bases, with 17 bases left in between. The CDR3 spans 17 residues. The CDR3 loop reads CASSRDRGGVSTDTQYF. CDR3 nucleotides: TGCGCCAGCAGCCGAGATCGCGGCGGGGTGAGCACAGATACGCAGTATTTT.

CDR3 protein: CASSYSKGILYEQYF. Here the CDR3 DNA reads TGTGCCAGCAGTTACTCGAAAGGAATACTCTACGAGCAGTACTTC. The rearrangement uses TRBV6-5 and TRBJ2-7, with D unresolved. The germline V and J ends were trimmed by 0 bases and 3 bases, with 12 bases remaining between them. CDR3 size: 15 residues. Germline values: CDR1 MNHEY, CDR2 SVGAGI.

This clonotype has just a few counts. This rearrangement joins TRBV10-3 to TRBJ1-6, with D unclear. Germline V lookup: CDR1 ENHRY, CDR2 SYGVKD. The CDR3 is made up of 17 amino acids. Trimming cost V 3 bases and J 7 bases, with 19 bases left between them. The DNA for the CDR3 is TGTGCCATCAGTGACCCCCCTTTGGGATCGGGGAATTCACCCCTCCACTTT. Its translation is CAISDPPLGSGNSPLHF.

This clonotype was seen a few times. One end of the junction is discordant with germline, which a read error may explain. The chain employs TRBV7-7 and TRBJ2-5; TRBD2 aligns across 11 bases. The CDR3 has 15 amino acids. Germline loops: CDR1 SSHAT, CDR2 FNYEAQ (reference sequence). The CDR3 DNA is TGTGCTAGCAGCTTAGCGGGAGGGCGCCAAGAGACCCAGTACTTC. Its translation: CASSLAGGRQETQYF.

The chain combines TRBV30 with TRBJ1-1, with D tentatively TRBD1 (6 bases). The germline V gene encodes CDR1 GTSNPN and CDR2 SVGIG (reference sequence). CDR3 size: 14 residues. V lost 2 bases and J lost 0, with 10 bases in between. The CDR3 nucleotides read TGTGCCTGGAGTCCCGACAGGATGAACACTGAAGCTTTCTTT. Translation: CAWSPDRMNTEAFF. Based on the CDR3 plus reference TRBV30 and TRBJ1-1, the full variable domain is SQTIHQWPATLVQPVGSPLSLECTVEGTSNPNLYWYRQAAGRGLQLLFYSVGIGQISSEVPQNLSASRPQDRQFILSSKKLLLSDSGFYLCAWSPDRMNTEAFFGQGTRLTVV.

This clonotype was counted once. Its ends do not fully match the called genes, so a read error is possible. The chain recombines TRBV4-2 with TRBJ2-6; TRBD1 is a possible D gene (5 bases). The length of the CDR3 is 17 residues. Germline V lookup: CDR1 LGHNA, CDR2 YNFKEQ. The CDR3 DNA reads TGTGCCAGCAGTCAAGGTTACAGGCTTTCTGGGGCCAACGTCCTGACTTTC. Its protein is CASSQGYRLSGANVLTF.

This clonotype was observed a handful of times. The genes are TRBV9 and TRBJ1-2, with D possibly matching TRBD1 (6 bases). CDR3 length: 14 residues. V lost 0 bases and J lost 4, with 10 bases in between. Germline V gene lookup returns CDR1 SGDLS and CDR2 YYNGEE. DNA of the CDR3: TGTGCCAGCAGCGTAGATTCAGGGGCCTATGGCTACACCTTC. Amino acid sequence: CASSVDSGAYGYTF.

The V and J genes are TRBV5-1 and TRBJ2-1; D possibly corresponds to TRBD1 (7 bases). The germline V gene encodes CDR1 SGHRS and CDR2 YFSETQ. Trimming removed 0 bases at V and 8 bases at J, with 15 bases between. The CDR3 has 15 residues. As DNA, the CDR3 is TGCGCCAGCAGCTTGGTCGGGAGAGGGGGCCATGAGCAGTTCTTC. Its translation: CASSLVGRGGHEQFF.

The genes are TRBV29-1 and TRBJ2-5; D is tentatively TRBD1 or TRBD2 (6 bases each). V lost 4 bases and J 5 bases, leaving 11 bases between the germline ends. There are 12 residues in the CDR3. Germline V gene sequence: CDR1 SQVTM, CDR2 ANQGSEA. The CDR3 here is CSVGVGGETQYF. The DNA of the CDR3 is TGCAGCGTTGGTGTAGGGGGGGAGACCCAGTACTTC.

Only one count was recorded for this clonotype. The rearrangement links TRBV25-1 to TRBJ1-2, with D perhaps TRBD1 (5 bases). Germline values: CDR1 MGHDK, CDR2 SYGVNS. The CDR3 spans 13 residues. Trimming removed 8 bases at V and 7 bases at J, with 17 bases between. CDR3 in DNA: TGTGCCAGCGTTAGAGATGGGGGTGGTGGCTACACCTTC. It encodes CASVRDGGGGYTF.

The CDR3 here is CASSVFFMNTEAFF. CDR3 DNA sequence: TGTGCCAGCAGTGTATTCTTCATGAACACTGAAGCTTTCTTT. The chain joins TRBV12-3 or TRBV12-4 to TRBJ1-1; unclear D gene. CDR3 length: 14 amino acids. Trimming shortened V by 5 bases and J by 0 bases, and 10 bases separated the two germline ends.

The gene calls are TRBV7-9 and TRBJ1-1; D may be TRBD1 (5 bases). Germline assignment: CDR1 SEHNR and CDR2 FQNEAQ (reference sequence). CDR3 length: 15 amino acids. The V gene lost 1 base and the J gene lost 0 bases, with 9 bases spanning the gap. CDR3 residues: CASSLEKGMNTEAFF. The CDR3 DNA is TGTGCCAGCAGCTTAGAGAAGGGGATGAACACTGAAGCTTTCTTT.

This rearrangement joins TRBV7-9 to TRBJ1-1; D is uncertain. Deletions cut 1 base from V and 7 bases from J, with 10 bases between. Germline-derived CDR1 and CDR2 are SEHNR and FQNEAQ (reference sequence). The CDR3 loop spans 13 amino acids. The CDR3 DNA sequence: TGTGCCAGCAGCTTAGGTAGCCAAAATGAAGCTTTCTTT. Amino acid sequence: CASSLGSQNEAFF. The entire variable domain, with the rest obtained from reference TRBV7-9 and TRBJ1-1, is as follows: DTGVSQNPRHKITKRGQNVTFRCDPISEHNRLYWYRQTLGQGPEFLTYFQNEAQLEKSRLLSDRFSAERPKGSFSTLEIQRTEQGDSAMYLCASSLGSQNEAFFGQGTRLTVV.

The chain is built from TRBV29-1 and TRBJ1-2; TRBD1 matches at 12 bases. This CDR3 is built from 15 residues. J lost 7 bases, V lost 4 bases, and 10 bases had no gene match. The germline CDR1 and CDR2 sequences are SQVTM and ANQGSEA. In DNA, the CDR3 is TGCAGCGTTGTTGGTGGGGACAGGGGGCGCCGTGGCTACACCTTC. Its protein is CSVVGGDRGRRGYTF.

The genes are TRBV15 and TRBJ2-5; 9 bases fit TRBD1. V gave up 0 bases and J gave up 11 bases; unmatched junction bases: 10. The CDR3 runs to 15 residues. Germline CDR1 LNHNV, CDR2 YYDKDF (reference sequence). The CDR3 DNA sequence: TGTGCCACCAGCAGAGAAACAGGGGGCTTCAATGAGCAGTACTTC. Its translation is CATSRETGGFNEQYF.

The J gene is TRBJ1-1, the V gene TRBV29-1, with D unresolved. This CDR3 region has 12 residues. CDR1 is SQVTM, CDR2 ANQGSEA, per germline. Deletions cut 4 bases from V and 4 bases from J, with 10 bases between. CDR3 amino acids: CSVGGWVTEAFF. The CDR3 DNA reads TGCAGCGTTGGGGGTTGGGTCACTGAAGCTTTCTTT.

The gene calls are TRBV7-8 and TRBJ1-4; D gene ambiguous. V was pared by 1 base and J by 0 bases, with 9 bases between. The CDR3 has 16 amino acids. The germline CDR1 and CDR2 sequences are SGHVS and FQNEAQ. The CDR3 protein is CASSLEDCPTNEKLFF. The CDR3 DNA follows: TGTGCCAGCAGCTTAGAGGACTGCCCAACTAATGAAAAACTGTTTTTT.